This TCR beta chain was captured in a study of vaccination and CD4 T cells after COVID-19. This clonotype has just one count. The antigen remains unidentified. The treatment is: roughly 11-day PBMC culture with coronavirus spike peptide pools or control peptides (ViraFEST assay). Germline CDR1 is MNHEY and CDR2 is SMNVEV (reference sequence). The ends lost 3 bases at V and 2 bases at J; junction bases unmatched: 8. CDR3 length: 16 amino acids. The study sequenced cultured CD4+ T cell DNA using the Oncomine TCR Beta short-read assay. MiXCR, applied by TCRdb to the PCR reads, yields one record per CDR3 protein. The table records some 4,000 distinct CDR3 sequences, approximately 43% of them present only once.

Input material: CD4+ T cells from blood, cultured in vitro. The sequence derives from a human donor who had recovered from COVID-19. The chain is built from TRBV27 and TRBJ2-7, with 9 positions matching TRBD1. The CDR3 reads CASSFQGQGLTYEQYF. CDR3 DNA sequence: TGTGCCAGCAGTTTCCAAGGACAGGGGTTGACCTACGAGCAGTACTTC.